This record concerns one T cell receptor beta chain sequence. This sample was taken from a study of shared clonotypes between healthy human individuals. Using immunoSEQ multiplex PCR, the repertoire was profiled, and TCRdb retains in-frame clones only, with some absent. The sample has about 500,000 clones; about 74% are singletons. The unsorted samples had some 83 million PBMCs used for genomic DNA. Trimming left V 6 bases short and J 0 bases short, with 11 bases between. Looked up from germline, CDR1 is MNHEY and CDR2 is SVGAGI. The CDR3 loop spans 14 amino acids. This receptor was taken from a woman aged 35 to 49 in good health. Some clones in this sample may be carry-over from other donors' samples. Sequencing was performed on PBMCs. The V call is TRBV6-5, the J call TRBJ2-5, with D possibly TRBD1 on 7 matching bases. The CDR3 DNA reads as TGTGCCAGCAGGGAGGGACAGAACCAAGAGACCCAGTACTTC. As protein: CASREGQNQETQYF.